The clone carrying this T cell receptor (beta chain) has just a few counts. V lost 0 bases and J 7 bases, leaving 11 bases between the germline ends. CDR3 length: 15 amino acids. Germline V lookup: CDR1 SGDLS, CDR2 YYNGEE. The data were obtained in a study of response to subunit inactivated influenza vaccine. TCRdb reprocessed the RT-PCR reads with MiXCR, giving one entry per CDR3 protein. The table lists hundreds of thousands of distinct CDR3 sequences, roughly 12% of them singletons. This sample was shared with a second study, whose subject was T cells expressing NK-cell markers. That source adds: The authors generated TCR beta cDNA through 5'RACE template switching with UMIs.

Sequenced material: PBMCs from blood, taken on the day of vaccination. The chain combines TRBV9 with TRBJ1-6; D may be TRBD1 (5 bases). The TCR sequence derives from a man aged 50-59 years who received an inactivated influenza vaccine. The CDR3 region is CASSVGGGRNSPLHF. CDR3 sequence (DNA): TGTGCCAGCAGCGTAGGGGGGGGTAGGAATTCACCCCTCCACTTT.